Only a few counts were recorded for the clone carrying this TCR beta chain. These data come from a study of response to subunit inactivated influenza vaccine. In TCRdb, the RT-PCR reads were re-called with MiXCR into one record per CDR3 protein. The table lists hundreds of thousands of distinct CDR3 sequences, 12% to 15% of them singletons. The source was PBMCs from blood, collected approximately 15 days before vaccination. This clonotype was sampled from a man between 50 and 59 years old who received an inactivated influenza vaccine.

The CDR3 spells CASSVGSGNTDTQYF. The CDR3 DNA sequence: TGTGCCAGCAGCGTAGGTTCGGGCAACACAGATACGCAGTATTTT. This rearrangement joins TRBV9 to TRBJ2-3; D is ambiguous. The CDR3 is 15 amino acids. CDR1 and CDR2 (germline): SGDLS, YYNGEE. V was trimmed by 0 bases and J by 2 bases, leaving 10 bases between them.